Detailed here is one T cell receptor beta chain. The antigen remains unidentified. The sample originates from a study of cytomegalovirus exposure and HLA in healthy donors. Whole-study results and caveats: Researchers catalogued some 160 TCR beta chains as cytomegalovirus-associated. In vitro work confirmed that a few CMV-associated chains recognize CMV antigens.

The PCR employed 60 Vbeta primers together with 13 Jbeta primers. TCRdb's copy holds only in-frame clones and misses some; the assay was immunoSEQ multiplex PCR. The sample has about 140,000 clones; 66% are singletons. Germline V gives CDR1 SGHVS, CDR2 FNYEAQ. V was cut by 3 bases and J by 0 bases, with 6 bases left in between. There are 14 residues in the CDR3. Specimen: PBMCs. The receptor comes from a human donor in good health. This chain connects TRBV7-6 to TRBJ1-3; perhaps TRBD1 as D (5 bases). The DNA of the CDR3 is TGTGCCAGCAGCTTGGGGGGCTCTGGAAACACCATATATTTT. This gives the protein CASSLGGSGNTIYF.